This TCR beta chain was obtained from a study of Ad26.COV2.S vaccination and SARS-CoV-2 variants (dated by TCRdb to about 2021). Turning to the overall study: Donors in the vaccine arm were drawn from COV1001, a phase I-IIa trial of Ad26.COV2.S in healthy adults that was multicentre, randomized, double-blind and placebo-controlled. Ad26.COV2.S was given intramuscularly at 5x10^10 or 1x10^11 viral particles, as a single shot or as two shots 56 days apart. TCRbeta repertoire sequencing served as the tool for gauging how specific and how broad the SARS-CoV-2-reactive T cell receptors were following Ad26.COV2.S vaccination. A total of 32 samples were included in the TCR-sequenced set, comprising around 20 Ad26.COV2.S vaccine recipients, 5 placebo recipients and 8 SARS-CoV-2 convalescent individuals. Trial participants were randomized into five groups of five, in which low-dose or high-dose Ad26.COV2.S was given once or twice, or placebo was given on both occasions. Throughout the experiments and outcome assessment, investigators stayed blinded to trial group allocation. The paper as a whole reports these results and caveats: Ad26.COV2.S recipients had higher spike-specific TCR breadth than placebo recipients (P = 0.0014). The authors noted that the TCR breadth and depth analyses may have underestimated total T cell responses. Comparable non-spike TCR breadth was observed between vaccine and placebo recipients, consistent with only spike being contained in the vaccine. After vaccination, substantial breadth of spike-specific CD8+ and CD4+ T cell responses was reported. Comparing responses between vaccine doses or regimens was not something the study was powered to do.

The sample's treatment or condition, from its label and the paper: 15 to 20 received Ad26.COV2.S at low or high dose, single or two shots; 5 received placebo; per-sample allocation not given. Repertoires of vaccine and placebo recipients were sequenced from samples collected on day 63 after the first injection. Between 29 July and 7 August 2020, Cohort 1b enrolled 25 adults aged 18-55 years at one site in Boston, USA. As a vaccine, Ad26.COV2.S was a replication-incompetent adenovirus type 26 vector that expressed a prefusion-stabilized SARS-CoV-2 spike protein derived from the original Wuhan strain. Only one count was recorded for this clone. Which antigen it targets is not known. No qualities accompany the bases; no much larger clone lies one base away. TCRbeta CDR3 regions were sequenced with the immunoSEQ Assay. After extraction, genomic DNA underwent amplification by bias-controlled multiplex PCR, followed by high-throughput sequencing. The original pipeline was this. To quantify the absolute abundance of every unique TCRbeta CDR3 region, sequences were collapsed and filtered. T cell fraction was estimated by normalizing TCRbeta template counts to usable DNA, with usable DNA measured through amplification of reference genes found in all nucleated cells. Repertoire TCRs were annotated as SARS-CoV-2-specific when V gene, CDR3 amino acid sequence and J gene were exactly matched to a known reactive TCR set. The reference SARS-CoV-2 TCR set was derived from MIRA and filtered for enrichment in COVID-19-positive ImmuneCODE repertoires, a step that removed public or cross-reactive TCRs. Using the MIRA antigens, annotated TCRs were further analysed by specific ORF or by position within an ORF. Breadth was defined as annotated unique rearrangements over total unique productive rearrangements; depth was the summed frequency of those rearrangements. TCR breadth was compared between groups using two-sided Wilcoxon rank-sum tests. The clones in this table, taken by TCRdb from immuneACCESS, are in-frame only. Not every clone is retained; where verified, under half of the shortfall comes from an unresolved V gene, and the cause of the rest is unknown. V, J and clone size derive from that table, while D and trimming were established from the DNA sequence. The sample records roughly 300,000 clones, 70% to 90% of which are singletons. The ten most abundant clones make up over 8.5% of the sample.

The sequence came from a person aged 18-65 years who received the Ad26.COV2.S COVID-19 vaccine or a placebo. Specimen: peripheral blood, collected in a trial of Ad26.COV2.S vaccine versus placebo.

The CDR3 has the sequence CASSYATSGSSYEQYF. Here is the DNA: TGTGCCAGCAGTTACGCGACTAGCGGGAGCTCCTACGAGCAGTACTTC. The rearranged chain carries TRBV6-2 or TRBV6-3 and TRBJ2-7; 12 of the junction bases match TRBD2. The CDR1 and CDR2 encoded by the germline V gene are MNHEY and SVGEGT. Trimming removed 2 bases from V and 0 bases from J; the gene matches leave 2 bases unexplained. The CDR3 holds 16 amino acids from the cysteine to the phenylalanine. Only CDR3 DNA is held: 48 bases, read in frame from base 1.